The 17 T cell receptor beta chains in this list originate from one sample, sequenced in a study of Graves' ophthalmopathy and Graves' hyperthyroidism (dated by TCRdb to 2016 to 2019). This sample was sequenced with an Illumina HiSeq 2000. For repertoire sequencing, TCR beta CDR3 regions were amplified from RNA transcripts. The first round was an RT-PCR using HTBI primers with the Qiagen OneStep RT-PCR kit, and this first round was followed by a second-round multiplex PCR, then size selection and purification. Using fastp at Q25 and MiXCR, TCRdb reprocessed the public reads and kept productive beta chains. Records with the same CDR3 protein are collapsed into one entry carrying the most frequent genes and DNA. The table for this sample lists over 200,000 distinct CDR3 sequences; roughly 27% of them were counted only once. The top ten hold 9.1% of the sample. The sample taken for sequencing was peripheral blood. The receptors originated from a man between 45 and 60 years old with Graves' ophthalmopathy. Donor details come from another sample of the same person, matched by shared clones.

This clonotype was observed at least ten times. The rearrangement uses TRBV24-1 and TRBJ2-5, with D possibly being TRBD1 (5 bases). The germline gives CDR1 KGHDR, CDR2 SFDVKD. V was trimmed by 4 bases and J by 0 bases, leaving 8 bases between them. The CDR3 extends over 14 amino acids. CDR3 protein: CATSDSTDQETQYF. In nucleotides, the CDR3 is TGTGCCACCAGTGACTCGACAGACCAAGAGACCCAGTACTTC.

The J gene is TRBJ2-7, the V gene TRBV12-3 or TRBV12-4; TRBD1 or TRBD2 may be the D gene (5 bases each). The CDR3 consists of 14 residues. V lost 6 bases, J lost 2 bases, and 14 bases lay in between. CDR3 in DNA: TGTGCCAGCAGCGCCGGTGGGGGTACCTACGAGCAGTACTTC. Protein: CASSAGGGTYEQYF.

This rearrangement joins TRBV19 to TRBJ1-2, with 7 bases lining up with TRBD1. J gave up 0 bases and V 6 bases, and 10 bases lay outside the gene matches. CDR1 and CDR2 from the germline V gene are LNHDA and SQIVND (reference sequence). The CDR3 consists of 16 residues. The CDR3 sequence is CASRIGTAQANYGYTF. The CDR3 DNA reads TGTGCCAGTAGGATTGGGACAGCCCAAGCTAACTATGGCTACACCTTC.

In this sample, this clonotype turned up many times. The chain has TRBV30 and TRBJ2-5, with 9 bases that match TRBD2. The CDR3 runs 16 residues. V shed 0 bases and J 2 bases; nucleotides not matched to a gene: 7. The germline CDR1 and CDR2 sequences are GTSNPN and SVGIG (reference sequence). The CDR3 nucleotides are TGTGCCTGGAGTGTAGGGCTAGCGGGGATACAAGAGACCCAGTACTTC. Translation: CAWSVGLAGIQETQYF.

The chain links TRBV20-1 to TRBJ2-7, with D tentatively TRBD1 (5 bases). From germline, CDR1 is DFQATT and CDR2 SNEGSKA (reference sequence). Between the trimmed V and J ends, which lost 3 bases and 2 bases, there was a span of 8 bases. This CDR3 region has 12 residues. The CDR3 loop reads CSAREQAYEQYF. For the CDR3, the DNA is TGCAGTGCTAGGGAACAGGCCTACGAGCAGTACTTC.

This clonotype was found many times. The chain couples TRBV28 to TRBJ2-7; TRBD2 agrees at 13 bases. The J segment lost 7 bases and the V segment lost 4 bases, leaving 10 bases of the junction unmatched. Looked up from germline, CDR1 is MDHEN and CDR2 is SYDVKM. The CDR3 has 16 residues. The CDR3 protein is CASSSAGTSGMREQYF. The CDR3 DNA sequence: TGTGCCAGCAGTTCCGCCGGGACTAGCGGGATGAGGGAGCAGTACTTC.

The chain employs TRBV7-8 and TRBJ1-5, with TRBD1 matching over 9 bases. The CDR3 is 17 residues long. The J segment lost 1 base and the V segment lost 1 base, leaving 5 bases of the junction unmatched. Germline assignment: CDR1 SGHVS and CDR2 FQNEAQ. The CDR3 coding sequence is TGTGCCAGCAGCTTAGACCCCGGGACAGGGAGCAATCAGCCCCAGCATTTT. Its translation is CASSLDPGTGSNQPQHF. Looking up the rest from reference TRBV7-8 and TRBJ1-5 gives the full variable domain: GAGVSQSPRYKVAKRGQDVALRCDPISGHVSLFWYQQALGQGPEFLTYFQNEAQLDKSGLPSDRFFAERPEGSVSTLKIQRTQQEDSAVYLCASSLDPGTGSNQPQHFGDGTRLSIL.

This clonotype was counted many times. CDR3 bases: TGTGCCACCAGCAGGTCCAGGGGGAGCAATCAGCCCCAGCATTTT. Protein sequence: CATSRSRGSNQPQHF. The rearrangement uses TRBV15 and TRBJ1-5; 7 bases match TRBD1. This CDR3 is built from 15 residues. Trimming cost V 3 bases and J 1 base; bases outside gene matches: 3. Looked up from germline, CDR1 is LNHNV and CDR2 is YYDKDF (reference sequence).

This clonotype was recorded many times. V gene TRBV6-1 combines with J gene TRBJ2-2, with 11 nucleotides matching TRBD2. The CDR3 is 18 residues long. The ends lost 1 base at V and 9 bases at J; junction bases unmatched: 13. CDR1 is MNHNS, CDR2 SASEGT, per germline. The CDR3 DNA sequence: TGTGCCAGCAGTGAAGTCCGTGCTAGCGGGAGGACGCTTAGGGAGCTGTTTTTT. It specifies CASSEVRASGRTLRELFF.

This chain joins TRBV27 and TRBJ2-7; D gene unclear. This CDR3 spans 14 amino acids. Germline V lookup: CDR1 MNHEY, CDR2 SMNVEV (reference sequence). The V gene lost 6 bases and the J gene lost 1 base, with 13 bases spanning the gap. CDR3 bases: TGTGCCAGCAGCCCCGGTCTAAGTTCCTACGAGCAGTACTTC. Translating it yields CASSPGLSSYEQYF.

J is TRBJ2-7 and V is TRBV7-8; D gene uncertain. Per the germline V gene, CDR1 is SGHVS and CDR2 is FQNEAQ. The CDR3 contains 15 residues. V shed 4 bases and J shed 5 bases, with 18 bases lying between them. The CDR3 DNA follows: TGTGCCAGCAGCTCAGCCGGCCAGCCGGGCCACGAGCAGTACTTC. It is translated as CASSSAGQPGHEQYF.

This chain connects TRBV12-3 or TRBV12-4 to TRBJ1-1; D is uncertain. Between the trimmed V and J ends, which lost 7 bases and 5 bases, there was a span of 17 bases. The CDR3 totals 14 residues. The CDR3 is CASTPSTAGTEAFF. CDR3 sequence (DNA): TGTGCCAGCACCCCCTCAACTGCGGGAACTGAAGCTTTCTTT.

CDR3 sequence (DNA): TGTGCCTGGAGTGTATGGGGGAGAGAGACCCAGTACTTC. Amino acid sequence: CAWSVWGRETQYF. This chain links TRBV30 with TRBJ2-5; D might be TRBD1 or TRBD2, each matching 5 bases. The CDR3 sequence is 13 residues long. Germline V lookup: CDR1 GTSNPN, CDR2 SVGIG (reference sequence). Trimming shortened V by 0 bases and J by 4 bases, and 9 bases separated the two germline ends.

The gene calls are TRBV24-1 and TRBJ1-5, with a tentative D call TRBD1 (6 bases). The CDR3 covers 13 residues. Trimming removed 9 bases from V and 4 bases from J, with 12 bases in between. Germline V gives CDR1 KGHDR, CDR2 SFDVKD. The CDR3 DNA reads TGTGCCACCCAAGGGGGGGTTAATCAGCCCCAGCATTTT. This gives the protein CATQGGVNQPQHF.

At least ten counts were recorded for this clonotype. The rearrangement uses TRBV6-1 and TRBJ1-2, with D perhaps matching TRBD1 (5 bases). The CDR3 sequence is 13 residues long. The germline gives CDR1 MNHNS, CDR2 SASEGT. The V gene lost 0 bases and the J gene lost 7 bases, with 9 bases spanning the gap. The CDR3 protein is CASSEAAGGGYTF. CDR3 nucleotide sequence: TGTGCCAGCAGTGAAGCCGCTGGGGGTGGCTACACCTTC.

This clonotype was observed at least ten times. The CDR3 spells CASSLSGMNTGELFF. CDR3 coding DNA: TGTGCCAGCAGCTTAAGCGGGATGAACACCGGGGAGCTGTTTTTT. The chain is built from TRBV7-3 and TRBJ2-2, with D perhaps TRBD2 (6 bases). Germline CDR1 reads SGHTA; CDR2 reads FQGTGA. Trimming left V 1 base short and J 1 base short, with 7 bases between. The CDR3 loop spans 15 amino acids.

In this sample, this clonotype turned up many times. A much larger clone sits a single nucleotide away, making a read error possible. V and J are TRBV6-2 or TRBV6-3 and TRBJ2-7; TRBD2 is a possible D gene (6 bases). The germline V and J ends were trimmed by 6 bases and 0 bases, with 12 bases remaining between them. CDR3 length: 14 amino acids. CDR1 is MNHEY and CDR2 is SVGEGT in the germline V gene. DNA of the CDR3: TGTGCCAGCAGATACCAGCGGGCCTCCTACGAGCAGTACTTC. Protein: CASRYQRASYEQYF.